This TCR beta chain was found in a study of T cell repertoires in cytomegalovirus infection. Across the whole study: Both CMV infection and a matching HLA type were indicated by public TCR beta signatures.

Study results and caveats: Clonotypes of TCR beta that were HLA-C-restricted and CMV-specific dominated the ex vivo response. Summed public TCR beta family frequency identified CMV carriers bearing the relevant HLA.

TCRdb analysed the reads with MiXCR anew, one entry per CDR3 protein. The sample consists of some 400,000 distinct CDR3 sequences, under 40% of them appearing once. Comments on this clonotype: Its target is unknown.

The sequence derives from a human donor in good health (CMV status not recorded). Some clones in this sample may be carry-over from other donors' samples. Source material: PBMCs.

The CDR3: CASSSGTPWAGELFF. As DNA, the CDR3 is TGTGCCAGCAGTTCTGGGACACCGTGGGCCGGGGAGCTGTTTTTT. The V and J genes are TRBV6-6 and TRBJ2-2, with a weak D call TRBD1 (6 bases). Germline V lookup: CDR1 MNHNY, CDR2 SVGAGI (reference sequence). This CDR3 has 15 residues. The V end was cut by 4 bases, the J end by 6 bases, with 15 bases between.